Listed here are 17 T cell receptor beta chains from one sample, sequenced in a study of brain T cells in children with intractable seizures. Some clones are missing from TCRdb's copy, which holds only in-frame ones; the method was immunoSEQ multiplex PCR. The sample has 62,000 or so clones, around 95% seen once; the top ten hold roughly 0.38%. Sequenced material: peripheral blood, taken at surgery. All receptors come from a boy in the first two years of life with focal cortical dysplasia and intractable seizures.

In nucleotides, the CDR3 is TGTGCCAGCAGTTTGTGGGGGGTATTTACAACTGGACAGGGGGCGCCTGGGGCCAACGTCCTGACTTTC. Its translation: CASSLWGVFTTGQGAPGANVLTF. The V and J genes are TRBV27 and TRBJ2-6, with 11 bases that match TRBD1. There are 23 residues in the CDR3. J gave up 2 bases and V 3 bases, and 21 bases lay outside the gene matches. Germline V gene lookup returns CDR1 MNHEY and CDR2 SMNVEV (reference sequence).

The rearrangement joins TRBV10-3 to TRBJ1-5; D is possibly TRBD1 (6 bases). The CDR3 extends over 14 amino acids. From germline, CDR1 is ENHRY and CDR2 SYGVKD. The V gene lost 8 bases and the J gene lost 4 bases, with 15 bases spanning the gap. CDR3 nucleotides: TGTGCCATCGGGGGCAGGGACGAAAATCAGCCCCAGCATTTT. Its translation is CAIGGRDENQPQHF.

V is TRBV5-4 and J is TRBJ2-1; the D gene is possibly TRBD1 (6 bases). The CDR3 runs to 16 residues. The germline V and J ends were trimmed by 0 bases and 2 bases, with 12 bases remaining between them. Germline V gives CDR1 SGHNT, CDR2 YYREEE (reference sequence). CDR3 protein: CASSLVGASPYNEQFF. CDR3 sequence (DNA): TGTGCCAGCAGCTTGGTGGGGGCGTCCCCCTACAATGAGCAGTTCTTC.

V and J are TRBV4-3 and TRBJ2-1; TRBD2 is a possible D gene (5 bases). The ends were cut back, 1 base at V and 8 bases at J, with 15 bases in the middle. Germline CDR1 reads LGHNA; CDR2 reads YSLEER. The CDR3 loop spans 15 amino acids. CDR3 bases: TGCGCCAGCAGCCAAGCAAACCTGCCGAGGGATGAGCAGTTCTTC. It codes for CASSQANLPRDEQFF.

V is TRBV27 and J is TRBJ2-5; D not certain. V was cut by 5 bases and J by 5 bases, with 15 bases left in between. This CDR3 has 14 residues. Germline lookup yields CDR1 MNHEY and CDR2 SMNVEV (reference sequence). This chain's CDR3 is CASSRWWVPETQYF. CDR3 coding DNA: TGTGCCAGCAGTCGATGGTGGGTACCGGAGACCCAGTACTTC.

The chain employs TRBV19 and TRBJ1-1; TRBD1 is a possible D gene (5 bases). This CDR3 spans 14 amino acids. Germline V gene lookup returns CDR1 LNHDA and CDR2 SQIVND (reference sequence). The V gene lost 4 bases and the J gene lost 10 bases, with 19 bases spanning the gap. This CDR3 reads CASSTTGTVMGAFF. For the CDR3, the DNA is TGTGCCAGTAGTACGACCGGGACGGTAATGGGAGCTTTCTTT.

This sequence joins TRBV1 and TRBJ2-1; the table's D call, TRBD2, was not checked against the DNA. TRBV1 counts as a pseudogene. The CDR3 is 17 residues long. The CDR3 is CTSSQGSSGVRYNEQFF. DNA of the CDR3: TGCACCAGCAGCCAAGGATCAAGCGGGGTACGCTACAATGAGCAGTTCTTC.

The count of this clone is one. The V and J genes are TRBV7-8 and TRBJ1-1; D gene unclear. The CDR3 contains 16 residues. The V gene lost 5 bases and the J gene lost 0 bases, with 16 bases spanning the gap. The germline CDR1 and CDR2 sequences are SGHVS and FQNEAQ. In DNA, the CDR3 is TGTGCCAGCAGCCCCAGCCTAAATCCCATGAACACTGAAGCTTTCTTT. Its protein product is CASSPSLNPMNTEAFF. The entire variable domain, with the rest obtained from reference TRBV7-8 and TRBJ1-1, is as follows: GAGVSQSPRYKVAKRGQDVALRCDPISGHVSLFWYQQALGQGPEFLTYFQNEAQLDKSGLPSDRFFAERPEGSVSTLKIQRTQQEDSAVYLCASSPSLNPMNTEAFFGQGTRLTVV.

This clone was picked up one time. The chain employs TRBV7-9 and TRBJ2-5; D gene unclear. Germline CDR1 is SEHNR and CDR2 is FQNEAQ (reference sequence). The CDR3 contains 14 residues. V lost 4 bases and J 5 bases, leaving 14 bases between the germline ends. The CDR3 coding sequence is TGTGCCAGCAGCTGGCCCATAGGCCTCGAGACCCAGTACTTC. Translation gives CASSWPIGLETQYF.

The chain joins TRBV27 to TRBJ1-1; a possible D gene is TRBD1 (6 bases). Germline CDR1 and CDR2: MNHEY and SMNVEV (reference sequence). The CDR3 totals 14 residues. The V end lost 6 bases, the J end lost 1 base, and 12 bases lay between the germline ends. CDR3 in amino acids: CASRNRVRNTEAFF. The CDR3 nucleotides are TGTGCCAGCAGGAACAGGGTCCGGAACACTGAAGCTTTCTTT.

This chain joins TRBV9 and TRBJ2-1; D is possibly TRBD1 (6 bases). The CDR3 has 16 residues. CDR1 and CDR2 (germline): SGDLS, YYNGEE. V was clipped by 0 bases and J by 0 bases, with 10 bases between them. The CDR3 reads CASSVGADSSYNEQFF. In nucleotides, the CDR3 is TGTGCCAGCAGCGTAGGGGCGGACAGCTCCTACAATGAGCAGTTCTTC.

The chain uses TRBV5-1 and TRBJ2-7, with TRBD2 identical over 14 bases. The CDR3 contains 17 residues. J gave up 5 bases and V 0 bases, and 7 bases lay outside the gene matches. From germline, CDR1 is SGHRS and CDR2 YFSETQ. The CDR3 DNA is TGCGCCAGCAGCTTGGAGGGGACTAGCGGGAGAATCGACGAGCAGTACTTC. Protein product: CASSLEGTSGRIDEQYF.

The gene calls are TRBV4-2 and TRBJ2-5; D might be TRBD2 (5 bases). Germline values: CDR1 LGHNA, CDR2 YNFKEQ. The CDR3 runs to 17 residues. The V and J ends lost 2 bases and 5 bases respectively, with 21 bases between them. The CDR3 sequence is CASSQSSMTILGETQYF. CDR3 in DNA: TGTGCCAGCAGCCAAAGCTCAATGACTATCCTCGGGGAGACCCAGTACTTC.

The CDR3 coding sequence is TGTGCCAGCCGGACGGAACCCTATGGCTACACCTTC. The encoded protein is CASRTEPYGYTF. The chain employs TRBV6-5 and TRBJ1-2; no clear D gene. The CDR3 has 12 amino acids. V was pared by 8 bases and J by 4 bases, with 11 bases between. Germline V gene lookup returns CDR1 MNHEY and CDR2 SVGAGI.

The genes are TRBV3-1 (or the pseudogene TRBV3-2) and TRBJ1-2; D is uncertain. CDR1 is LGHDT and CDR2 is YNNKEL in the germline V gene (reference sequence). Between the trimmed V and J ends, which lost 1 base and 4 bases, there was a span of 16 bases. The CDR3 has 16 residues. The CDR3 DNA reads as TGTGCCAGCAGCCAAGGGGTTATAAGGGAACTCTATGGCTACACCTTC. This gives the protein CASSQGVIRELYGYTF.

CDR3 nucleotides: TGTGCCAGCTCACCGACAGGCGCCTACGAGCAGTACTTC. Protein product: CASSPTGAYEQYF. The V gene is TRBV18, the J gene TRBJ2-7, with D tentatively TRBD1 (6 bases). The CDR3 is 13 amino acids. Germline CDR1 KGHSH, CDR2 LQKENI. V lost 3 bases and J 2 bases, leaving 8 bases between the germline ends.

In its sample, this clone was seen a few times. The chain carries TRBV7-8 and TRBJ2-5; the D is unclear. CDR3 length: 12 amino acids. From germline, CDR1 is SGHVS and CDR2 FQNEAQ. Trimming left V 5 bases short and J 5 bases short, with 9 bases between. The CDR3 nucleotides are TGTGCCAGCAGCCCGGCCGGTGAGACCCAGTACTTC. It is translated as CASSPAGETQYF. The variable domain in full, completed from reference TRBV7-8 and TRBJ2-5, reads GAGVSQSPRYKVAKRGQDVALRCDPISGHVSLFWYQQALGQGPEFLTYFQNEAQLDKSGLPSDRFFAERPEGSVSTLKIQRTQQEDSAVYLCASSPAGETQYFGPGTRLLVL.